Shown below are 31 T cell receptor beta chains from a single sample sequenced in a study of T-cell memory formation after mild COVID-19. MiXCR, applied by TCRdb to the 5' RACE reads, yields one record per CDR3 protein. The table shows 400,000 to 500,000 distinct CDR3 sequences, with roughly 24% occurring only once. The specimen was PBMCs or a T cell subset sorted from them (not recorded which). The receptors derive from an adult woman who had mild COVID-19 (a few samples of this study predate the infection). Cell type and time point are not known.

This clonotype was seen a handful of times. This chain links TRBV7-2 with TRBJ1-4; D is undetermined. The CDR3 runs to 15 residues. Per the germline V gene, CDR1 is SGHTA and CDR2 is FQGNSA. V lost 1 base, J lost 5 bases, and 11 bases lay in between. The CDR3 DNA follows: TGTGCCAGCAGCTTAGTCGGCAGTCAGAATGAAAAACTGTTTTTT. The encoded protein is CASSLVGSQNEKLFF. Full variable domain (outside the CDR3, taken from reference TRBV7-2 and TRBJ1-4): GAGVSQSPSNKVTEKGKDVELRCDPISGHTALYWYRQSLGQGLEFLIYFQGNSAPDKSGLPSDRFSAERTGGSVSTLTIQRTQQEDSAVYLCASSLVGSQNEKLFFGSGTQLSVL.

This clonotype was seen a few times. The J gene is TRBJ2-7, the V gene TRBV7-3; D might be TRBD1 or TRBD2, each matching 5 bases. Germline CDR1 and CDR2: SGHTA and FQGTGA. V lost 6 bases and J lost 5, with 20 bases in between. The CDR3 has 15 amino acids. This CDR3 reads CASSRGTTLTHEQYF. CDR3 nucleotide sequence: TGTGCCAGCAGTCGTGGGACCACTCTAACTCACGAGCAGTACTTC.

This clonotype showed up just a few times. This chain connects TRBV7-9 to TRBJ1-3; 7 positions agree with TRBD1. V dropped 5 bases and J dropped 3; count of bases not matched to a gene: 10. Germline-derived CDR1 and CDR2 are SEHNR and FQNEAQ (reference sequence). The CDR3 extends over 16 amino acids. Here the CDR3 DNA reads TGTGCCAGCAGCCCCCGACAGGGATTGCGTGGAAACACCATATATTTT. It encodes CASSPRQGLRGNTIYF.

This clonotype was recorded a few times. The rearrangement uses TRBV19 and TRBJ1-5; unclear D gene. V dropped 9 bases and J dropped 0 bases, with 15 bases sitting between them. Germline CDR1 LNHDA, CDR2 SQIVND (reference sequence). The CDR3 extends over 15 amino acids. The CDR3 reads CASRTYGDSNQPQHF. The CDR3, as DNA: TGTGCCAGCCGAACATACGGAGATAGCAATCAGCCCCAGCATTTT. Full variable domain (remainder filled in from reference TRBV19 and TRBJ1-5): DGGITQSPKYLFRKEGQNVTLSCEQNLNHDAMYWYRQDPGQGLRLIYYSQIVNDFQKGDIAEGYSVSREKKESFPLTVTSAQKNPTAFYLCASRTYGDSNQPQHFGDGTRLSIL.

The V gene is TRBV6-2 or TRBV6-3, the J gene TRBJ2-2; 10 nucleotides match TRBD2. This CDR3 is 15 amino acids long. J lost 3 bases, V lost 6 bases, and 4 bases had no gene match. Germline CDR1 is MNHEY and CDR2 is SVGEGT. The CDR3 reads CASSSSGSDTGELFF. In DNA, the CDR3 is TGTGCCAGCAGCTCTAGCGGGAGTGACACCGGGGAGCTGTTTTTT.

In DNA, the CDR3 is TGTGCCAGCAGCCAAGATGGCCAGGGCCCATCCTACGAGCAGTACTTC. As protein: CASSQDGQGPSYEQYF. The rearrangement joins TRBV14 to TRBJ2-7; possible D gene TRBD1, 5 bases. In germline, CDR1 is SGHDN, CDR2 FVKESK. V was pared by 0 bases and J by 1 base, with 13 bases between. The CDR3 consists of 16 residues.

CDR3 DNA: TGTGCCAGCAGCCTGGGACTAGCCCGTGAGCAGTTCTTC. Translating gives CASSLGLAREQFF. The rearrangement links TRBV7-8 to TRBJ2-1; 9 positions agree with TRBD2. CDR3 length equals 13 residues. V lost 5 bases, J lost 9 bases, and 5 bases stayed unmatched. Germline V gene lookup returns CDR1 SGHVS and CDR2 FQNEAQ.

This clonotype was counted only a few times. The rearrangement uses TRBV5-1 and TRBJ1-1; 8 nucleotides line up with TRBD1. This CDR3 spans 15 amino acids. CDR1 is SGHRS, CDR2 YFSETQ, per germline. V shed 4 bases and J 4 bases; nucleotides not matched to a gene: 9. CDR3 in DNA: TGCGCCAGCAGCCGCCAGGGGGCTTCGGGCACTGAAGCTTTCTTT. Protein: CASSRQGASGTEAFF.

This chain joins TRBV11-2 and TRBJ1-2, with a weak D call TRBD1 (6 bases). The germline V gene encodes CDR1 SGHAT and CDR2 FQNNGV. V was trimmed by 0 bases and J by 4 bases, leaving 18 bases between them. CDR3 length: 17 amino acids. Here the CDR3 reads CASSLDLLTGQSYGYTF. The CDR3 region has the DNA TGTGCCAGCAGCTTAGATCTATTGACAGGACAATCCTATGGCTACACCTTC.

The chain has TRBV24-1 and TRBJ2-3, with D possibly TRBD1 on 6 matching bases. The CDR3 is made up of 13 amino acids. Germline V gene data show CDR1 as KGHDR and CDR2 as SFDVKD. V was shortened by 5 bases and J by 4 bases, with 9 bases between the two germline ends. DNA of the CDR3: TGTGCCACCAGTGGGACAGAAGCAGATACGCAGTATTTT. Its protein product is CATSGTEADTQYF.

CDR3 nucleotide sequence: TGTGCCTGGCTCTGGGGCAGTCTGTTCTTC. It specifies CAWLWGSLFF. The rearrangement links TRBV30 to TRBJ2-1; possibly TRBD1 for D (5 bases). Trimming stripped 5 bases from V and 15 bases from J, with 14 bases between. Germline CDR1 GTSNPN, CDR2 SVGIG (reference sequence). The CDR3 contains 10 residues.

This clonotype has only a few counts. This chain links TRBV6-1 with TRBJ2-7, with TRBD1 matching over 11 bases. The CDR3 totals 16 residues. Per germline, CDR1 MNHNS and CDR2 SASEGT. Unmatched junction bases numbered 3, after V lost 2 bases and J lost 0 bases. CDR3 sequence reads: CASSETGTGGSYEQYF. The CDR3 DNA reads TGTGCCAGCAGTGAAACAGGGACAGGGGGCTCCTACGAGCAGTACTTC.

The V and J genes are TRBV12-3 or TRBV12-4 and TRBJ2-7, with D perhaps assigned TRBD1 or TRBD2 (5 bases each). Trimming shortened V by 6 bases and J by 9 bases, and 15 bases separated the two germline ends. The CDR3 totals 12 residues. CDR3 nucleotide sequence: TGTGCCAGCAGGGGGACGCCCGGGTTGCAGTACTTC. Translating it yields CASRGTPGLQYF.

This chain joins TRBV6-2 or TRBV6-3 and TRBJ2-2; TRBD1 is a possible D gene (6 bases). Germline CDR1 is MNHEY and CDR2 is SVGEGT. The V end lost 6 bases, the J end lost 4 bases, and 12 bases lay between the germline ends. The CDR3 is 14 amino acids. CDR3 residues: CASSSGQITGELFF. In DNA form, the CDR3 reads TGTGCCAGCAGCTCCGGACAGATCACCGGGGAGCTGTTTTTT.

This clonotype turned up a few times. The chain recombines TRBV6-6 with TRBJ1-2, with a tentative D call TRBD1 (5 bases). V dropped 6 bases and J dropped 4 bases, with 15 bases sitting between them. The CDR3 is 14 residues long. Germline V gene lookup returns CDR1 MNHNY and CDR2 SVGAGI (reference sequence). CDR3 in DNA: TGTGCCAGCAGAAGGGAAGGGGAGGCCTATGGCTACACCTTC. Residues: CASRREGEAYGYTF.

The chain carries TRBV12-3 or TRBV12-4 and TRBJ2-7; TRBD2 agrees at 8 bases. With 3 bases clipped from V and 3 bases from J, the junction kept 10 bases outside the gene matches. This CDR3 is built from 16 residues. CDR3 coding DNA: TGTGCCAGCAGTTTGGTAGCTAGCGGGCCCTACTACGAGCAGTACTTC. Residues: CASSLVASGPYYEQYF.

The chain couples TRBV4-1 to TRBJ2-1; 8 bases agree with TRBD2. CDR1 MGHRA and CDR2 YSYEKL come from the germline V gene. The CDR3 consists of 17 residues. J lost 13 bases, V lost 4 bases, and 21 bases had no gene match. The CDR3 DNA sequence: TGCGCCAGCAGCCCCAGCGGCGGGGGGAGTCTGTCGGAGATTCAGTTCTTC. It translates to CASSPSGGGSLSEIQFF.

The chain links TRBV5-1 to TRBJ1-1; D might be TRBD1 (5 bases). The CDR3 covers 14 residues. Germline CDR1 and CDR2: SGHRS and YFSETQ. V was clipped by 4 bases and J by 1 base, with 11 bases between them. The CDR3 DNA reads TGCGCCAGCAGCCCTAATACAGGGAACACTGAAGCTTTCTTT. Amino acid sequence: CASSPNTGNTEAFF.

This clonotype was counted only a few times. The CDR3 reads CASSVSGRRETQYF. The CDR3 DNA sequence: TGCGCCAGCAGCGTTTCAGGGAGGAGAGAGACCCAGTACTTC. V gene TRBV5-1 combines with J gene TRBJ2-5, with a tentative D call TRBD2 (6 bases). The V end was cut by 4 bases, the J end by 4 bases, with 14 bases between. There are 14 residues in the CDR3. Germline values: CDR1 SGHRS, CDR2 YFSETQ. Full variable domain (rest looked up from reference TRBV5-1 and TRBJ2-5): KAGVTQTPRYLIKTRGQQVTLSCSPISGHRSVSWYQQTPGQGLQFLFEYFSETQRNKGNFPGRFSGRQFSNSRSEMNVSTLELGDSALYLCASSVSGRRETQYFGPGTRLLVL.

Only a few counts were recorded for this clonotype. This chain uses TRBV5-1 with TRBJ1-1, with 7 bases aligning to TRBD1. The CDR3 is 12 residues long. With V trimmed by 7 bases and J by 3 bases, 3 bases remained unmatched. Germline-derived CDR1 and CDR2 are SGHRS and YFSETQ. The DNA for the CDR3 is TGCGCCAGCGGAGACAGGGACACTGAAGCTTTCTTT. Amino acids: CASGDRDTEAFF. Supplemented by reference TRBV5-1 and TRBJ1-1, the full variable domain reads KAGVTQTPRYLIKTRGQQVTLSCSPISGHRSVSWYQQTPGQGLQFLFEYFSETQRNKGNFPGRFSGRQFSNSRSEMNVSTLELGDSALYLCASGDRDTEAFFGQGTRLTVV.

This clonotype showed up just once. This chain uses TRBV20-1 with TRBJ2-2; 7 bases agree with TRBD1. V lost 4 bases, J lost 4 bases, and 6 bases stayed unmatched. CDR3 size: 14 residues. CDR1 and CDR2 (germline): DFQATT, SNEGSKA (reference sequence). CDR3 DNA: TGCAGTGCTAAACAGGGGCGCGGCACCGGGGAGCTGTTTTTT. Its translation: CSAKQGRGTGELFF.

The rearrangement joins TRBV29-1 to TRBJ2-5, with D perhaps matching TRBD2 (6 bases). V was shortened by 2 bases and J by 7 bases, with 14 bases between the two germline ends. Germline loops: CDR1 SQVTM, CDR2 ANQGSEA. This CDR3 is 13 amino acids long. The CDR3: CSVEYSSSGTQYF. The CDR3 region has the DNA TGCAGCGTTGAATATTCTAGTAGCGGGACCCAGTACTTC.

The CDR3 DNA reads as TGTGCCAGTAGTAAGGAAGGGAGGTGGAGCAATCAGCCCCAGCATTTT. Amino acids: CASSKEGRWSNQPQHF. The chain joins TRBV19 to TRBJ1-5, with no clear D. This CDR3 is built from 16 residues. Between the trimmed V and J ends, which lost 4 bases and 1 base, there was a span of 14 bases. Looked up from germline, CDR1 is LNHDA and CDR2 is SQIVND (reference sequence).

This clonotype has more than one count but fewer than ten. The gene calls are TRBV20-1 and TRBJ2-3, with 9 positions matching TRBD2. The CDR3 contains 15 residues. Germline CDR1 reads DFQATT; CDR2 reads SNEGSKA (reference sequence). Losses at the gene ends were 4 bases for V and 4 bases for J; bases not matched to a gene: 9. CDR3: CSATFPREGPDTQYF. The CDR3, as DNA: TGCAGTGCTACTTTTCCGCGGGAGGGCCCAGATACGCAGTATTTT.

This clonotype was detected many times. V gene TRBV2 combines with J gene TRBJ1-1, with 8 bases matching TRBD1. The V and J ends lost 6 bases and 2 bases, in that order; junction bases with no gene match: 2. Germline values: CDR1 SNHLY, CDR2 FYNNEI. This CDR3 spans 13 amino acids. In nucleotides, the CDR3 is TGTGCCAGCAGAGGACAGGGAAACACTGAAGCTTTCTTT. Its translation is CASRGQGNTEAFF.

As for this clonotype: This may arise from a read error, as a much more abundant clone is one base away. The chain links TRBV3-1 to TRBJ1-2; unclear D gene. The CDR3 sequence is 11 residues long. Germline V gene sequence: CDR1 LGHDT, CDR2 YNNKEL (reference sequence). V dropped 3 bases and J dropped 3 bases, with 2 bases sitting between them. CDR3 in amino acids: CASSHDYGYTF. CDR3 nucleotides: TGTGCCAGCAGCCATGACTATGGCTACACCTTC.

CDR3 bases: TGTGCCAGCAGCCCCTACCGGGGATACGAGCAGTACTTC. Residues: CASSPYRGYEQYF. The rearrangement joins TRBV3-1 to TRBJ2-7; perhaps TRBD2 as D (5 bases). V dropped 4 bases and J dropped 4 bases, with 11 bases sitting between them. There are 13 residues in the CDR3. Germline CDR1 and CDR2: LGHDT and YNNKEL (reference sequence).

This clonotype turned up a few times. Here the CDR3 reads CASSLRSQNTEAFF. Written as DNA, the CDR3 is TGTGCCAGCAGCTTAAGAAGTCAGAACACTGAAGCTTTCTTT. The rearrangement links TRBV7-9 to TRBJ1-1; D not certain. The CDR3 extends over 14 amino acids. The V gene's germline CDR1 is SEHNR and CDR2 FQNEAQ (reference sequence). Trimming pared 2 bases from V and 1 base from J, leaving 8 bases between.

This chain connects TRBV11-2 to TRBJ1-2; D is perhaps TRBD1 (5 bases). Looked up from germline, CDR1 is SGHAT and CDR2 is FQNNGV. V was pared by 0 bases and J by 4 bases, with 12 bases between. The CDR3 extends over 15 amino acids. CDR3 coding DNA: TGTGCCAGCAGCTTAGACTCAGGGTCCCGCTATGGCTACACCTTC. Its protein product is CASSLDSGSRYGYTF.

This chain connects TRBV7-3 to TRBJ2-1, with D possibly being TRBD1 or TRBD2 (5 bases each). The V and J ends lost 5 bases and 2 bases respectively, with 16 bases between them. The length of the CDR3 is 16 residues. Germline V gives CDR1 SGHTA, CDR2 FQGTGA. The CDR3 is CASSPSGTVAYNEQFF. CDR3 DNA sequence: TGTGCCAGCAGCCCATCCGGGACGGTAGCCTACAATGAGCAGTTCTTC.

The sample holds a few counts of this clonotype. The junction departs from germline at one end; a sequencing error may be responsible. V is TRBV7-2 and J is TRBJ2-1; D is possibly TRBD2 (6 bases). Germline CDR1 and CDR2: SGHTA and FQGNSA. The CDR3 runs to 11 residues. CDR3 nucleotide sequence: TGTGCCAGCAGCCTGACTAGTGCTTTCGCTTTC. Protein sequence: CASSLTSAFAF.